The 17 T cell receptor beta chains below were found in one sample sequenced in a study of blood T cell repertoires in COVID-19. Using immunoSEQ multiplex PCR, the repertoire was profiled, and TCRdb retains in-frame clones only, with some absent. The data show under 250,000 clones, 70% to 90% seen once. Sequenced input: peripheral blood. These TCRs come from a man younger than 40 with COVID-19, enrolled during active disease.

This rearrangement joins TRBV25-1 to TRBJ2-2; D may be TRBD2 (6 bases). The CDR3 loop spans 15 amino acids. V lost 0 bases to trimming and J lost 3 bases, with 8 bases between them. In germline, CDR1 is MGHDK, CDR2 SYGVNS. The CDR3 sequence is CASSEYWRDTGELFF. CDR3 nucleotide sequence: TGTGCCAGCAGTGAATATTGGAGGGACACCGGGGAGCTGTTTTTT. The variable domain in full, with the rest retrieved from reference TRBV25-1 and TRBJ2-2, is EADIYQTPRYLVIGTGKKITLECSQTMGHDKMYWYQQDPGMELHLIHYSYGVNSTEKGDLSSESTVSRIRTEHFPLTLESARPSHTSQYLCASSEYWRDTGELFFGEGSRLTVL.

The chain recombines TRBV27 with TRBJ2-7; 9 positions agree with TRBD1. The CDR3 extends over 14 amino acids. With V trimmed by 2 bases and J by 7 bases, 6 bases remained unmatched. The germline V gene encodes CDR1 MNHEY and CDR2 SMNVEV (reference sequence). The chain's CDR3 is CASSLEGQGQEQYF. CDR3 coding DNA: TGTGCCAGCAGTTTAGAGGGACAGGGTCAAGAGCAGTACTTC.

CDR3 residues: CASSISTVNTEAFF. The CDR3 coding sequence is TGTGCCAGCAGCATATCAACAGTAAACACTGAAGCTTTCTTT. The chain is built from TRBV7-9 and TRBJ1-1; no clear D. The CDR3 is 14 amino acids. CDR1 is SEHNR and CDR2 is FQNEAQ in the germline V gene (reference sequence). Trimming shortened V by 5 bases and J by 2 bases, and 12 bases separated the two germline ends.

The CDR3 reads CASSPRDTVYGYTF. CDR3 in DNA: TGTGCCAGCAGCCCTCGGGACACTGTCTATGGCTACACCTTC. This chain connects TRBV3-1 (or the pseudogene TRBV3-2) to TRBJ1-2, with TRBD1 as a possible D gene (6 bases). The CDR3 totals 14 residues. Per the germline V gene, CDR1 is LGHDT and CDR2 is YNNKEL (reference sequence). Trimming cost V 4 bases and J 4 bases, with 13 bases left between them.

This chain links TRBV5-8 with TRBJ2-7; D unresolved. This CDR3 spans 10 amino acids. Trimming shortened V by 4 bases and J by 3 bases, and 2 bases separated the two germline ends. The germline V gene encodes CDR1 SGHTS and CDR2 YDEGEE. DNA for the CDR3: TGTGCCAGCAGCCGCTACGAGCAGTACTTC. Encoded protein: CASSRYEQYF. Looking up the rest from reference TRBV5-8 and TRBJ2-7 gives the full variable domain: EAGVTQSPTHLIKTRGQQATLRCSPISGHTSVYWYQQALGLGLQFLLWYDEGEERNRGNFPPRFSGRQFPNYSSELNVNALELEDSALYLCASSRYEQYFGPGTRLTVT.

The chain employs TRBV7-3 and TRBJ1-1, with a tentative D call TRBD1 (6 bases). The V end was cut by 5 bases, the J end by 4 bases, with 23 bases between. Germline-derived CDR1 and CDR2 are SGHTA and FQGTGA. The CDR3 runs 17 residues. CDR3 nucleotides: TGTGCCAGCAGCCTCACCCACCATACAGGGTGGGGCACTGAAGCTTTCTTT. Its protein is CASSLTHHTGWGTEAFF.

J is TRBJ2-7 and V is TRBV28; 9 bases agree with TRBD1. The CDR3 extends over 16 amino acids. V dropped 6 bases and J dropped 2; count of bases not matched to a gene: 11. Germline lookup yields CDR1 MDHEN and CDR2 SYDVKM. The CDR3, as DNA: TGTGCCAGCAGACTATCCCCCGGGACAGGGACCTACGAGCAGTACTTC. Its protein product is CASRLSPGTGTYEQYF. The variable domain in full, with the rest retrieved from reference TRBV28 and TRBJ2-7, is DVKVTQSSRYLVKRTGEKVFLECVQDMDHENMFWYRQDPGLGLRLIYFSYDVKMKEKGDIPEGYSVSREKKERFSLILESASTNQTSMYLCASRLSPGTGTYEQYFGPGTRLTVT.

The chain recombines TRBV5-1 with TRBJ1-4; the D is unclear. The CDR3 totals 14 residues. The germline V and J ends were trimmed by 5 bases and 8 bases, with 16 bases remaining between them. The V gene's germline CDR1 is SGHRS and CDR2 YFSETQ. CDR3 in amino acids: CASSRNPRGEKLFF. CDR3 nucleotides: TGCGCCAGCAGTCGAAATCCCCGGGGAGAAAAACTGTTTTTT.

The J gene is TRBJ2-7, the V gene TRBV12-3 or TRBV12-4; D perhaps matches TRBD1 (5 bases). The V gene lost 6 bases and the J gene lost 3 bases, with 12 bases spanning the gap. The CDR3 is 13 residues long. The CDR3 DNA is TGTGCCAGCAGCCGGAGACAGCACTACGAGCAGTACTTC. It translates to CASSRRQHYEQYF.

The chain carries TRBV27 and TRBJ1-1; 7 bases agree with TRBD1. V was clipped by 3 bases and J by 3 bases; unmatched bases: 13. This CDR3 comprises 17 residues. Germline CDR1 and CDR2: MNHEY and SMNVEV (reference sequence). DNA of the CDR3: TGTGCCAGCAGTTTGACCTTGACAGGGAGATTGCACACTGAAGCTTTCTTT. Amino acid sequence: CASSLTLTGRLHTEAFF.

This clone was seen more than once but under ten times. The gene calls are TRBV18 and TRBJ1-2, with no clear D. V was pared by 10 bases and J by 4 bases, with 10 bases between. CDR1 is KGHSH and CDR2 is LQKENI in the germline V gene. The CDR3 extends over 11 amino acids. CDR3 coding DNA: TGTGCCATCAGAGGCCCCTATGGCTACACCTTC. Protein product: CAIRGPYGYTF. The whole variable domain, remainder taken from reference TRBV18 and TRBJ1-2, is NAGVMQNPRHLVRRRGQEARLRCSPMKGHSHVYWYRQLPEEGLKFMVYLQKENIIDESGMPKERFSAEFPKEGPSILRIQQVVRGDSAAYFCAIRGPYGYTFGSGTRLTVV.

The J gene is TRBJ2-1, the V gene TRBV10-3, with 9 bases identical to TRBD1. The CDR3 runs to 16 residues. V trimming: 1 base; J trimming: 2 bases; junction bases outside the gene matches: 3. Germline V gene lookup returns CDR1 ENHRY and CDR2 SYGVKD. CDR3 residues: CAISEYGQGTYNEQFF. For the CDR3, the DNA is TGTGCCATCAGTGAGTACGGACAGGGGACCTACAATGAGCAGTTCTTC.

The chain couples TRBV28 to TRBJ2-5; 12 bases agree with TRBD2. The CDR3 runs to 16 residues. Germline V gives CDR1 MDHEN, CDR2 SYDVKM. The J segment lost 1 base and the V segment lost 1 base, leaving 1 base of the junction unmatched. The chain's CDR3 is CASSLSLAGGQETQYF. CDR3 nucleotides: TGTGCCAGCAGTTTATCACTAGCGGGAGGCCAAGAGACCCAGTACTTC.

The rearrangement links TRBV7-8 to TRBJ1-5, with D possibly being TRBD1 (5 bases). Germline CDR1 and CDR2: SGHVS and FQNEAQ. The ends were cut back, 5 bases at V and 7 bases at J, with 15 bases in the middle. CDR3 length: 14 residues. The DNA of the CDR3 is TGTGCCAGCAGCCCAGCGAAGGGGTTCCAGCCCCAGCATTTT. Its translation: CASSPAKGFQPQHF.

The V call is TRBV24-1, the J call TRBJ1-2; D might be TRBD1 (5 bases). Trimming took off 2 bases at V and 6 bases at J, with 12 bases between the two ends. The CDR3 is made up of 14 amino acids. CDR1 and CDR2 from the germline V gene are KGHDR and SFDVKD. This CDR3 reads CATSDWTRAHGYTF. The CDR3 DNA reads TGTGCCACCAGTGATTGGACCAGGGCGCATGGCTACACCTTC.

CDR3 sequence: CASSIGTGRLYGYTF. CDR3 DNA sequence: TGTGCCAGTAGCATCGGGACAGGGCGACTTTATGGCTACACCTTC. The chain uses TRBV19 and TRBJ1-2; TRBD1 aligns across 9 bases. CDR1 is LNHDA, CDR2 SQIVND, per germline (reference sequence). This CDR3 is built from 15 residues. V lost 6 bases, J lost 5 bases, and 10 bases stayed unmatched.

This chain connects TRBV15 to TRBJ1-5; D may be TRBD1 (6 bases). The V end was cut by 1 base, the J end by 5 bases, with 12 bases between. Germline V gene data show CDR1 as LNHNV and CDR2 as YYDKDF (reference sequence). This CDR3 spans 15 amino acids. The CDR3 protein is CATSRGTESHQPQHF. CDR3 DNA: TGTGCCACCAGCAGAGGGACAGAGTCTCATCAGCCCCAGCATTTT.